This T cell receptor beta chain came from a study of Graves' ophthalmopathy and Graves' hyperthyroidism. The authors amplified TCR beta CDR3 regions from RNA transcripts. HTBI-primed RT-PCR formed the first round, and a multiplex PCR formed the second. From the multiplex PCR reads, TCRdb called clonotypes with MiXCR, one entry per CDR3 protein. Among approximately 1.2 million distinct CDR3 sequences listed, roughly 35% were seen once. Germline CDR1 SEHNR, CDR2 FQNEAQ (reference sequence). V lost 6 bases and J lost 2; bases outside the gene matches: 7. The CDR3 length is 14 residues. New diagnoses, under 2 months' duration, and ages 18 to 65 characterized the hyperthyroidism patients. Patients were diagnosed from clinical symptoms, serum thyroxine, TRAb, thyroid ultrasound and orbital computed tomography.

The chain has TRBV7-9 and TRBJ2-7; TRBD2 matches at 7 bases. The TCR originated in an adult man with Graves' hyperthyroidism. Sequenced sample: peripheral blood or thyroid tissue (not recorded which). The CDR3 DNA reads TGTGCCAGCAGTGCCCCGACTAGCCCCTACGAGCAGTACTTC. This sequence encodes CASSAPTSPYEQYF.